Each of the 30 T cell receptor beta chains below was sequenced from the same sample in a study of shared clonotypes between healthy human individuals (TCRdb year 2020). Receptor libraries were prepared by the immunoSEQ multiplex PCR assay. This is the immuneACCESS table as TCRdb keeps it, with only in-frame sequences that have V and J called. A part of the clones is gone; compared with another copy, unresolved V genes explain less than half, and the rest is unexplained. This sample gives a few million clones in total; around 95% of them show up just once. The ten largest clones represent less than 0.15% of the sample. The source material was naive CD4+ T cells sorted from blood. The cell subset or site label for this specimen denotes: CD45RA+ positively selected. The receptors come from a man between 18 and 35 years old in good health.

This clone is a singleton in its sample. The rearrangement joins TRBV11-2 to TRBJ1-6; no reliable D call. CDR1 is SGHAT, CDR2 FQNNGV, per germline. V was pared by 0 bases and J by 9 bases, with 12 bases between. The CDR3 is 15 residues long. The DNA of the CDR3 is TGTGCCAGCAGCTTAGACAGCCTGGGGATTTCACCCCTCCACTTT. Residues: CASSLDSLGISPLHF. The full variable domain, completed using reference TRBV11-2 and TRBJ1-6, is EAGVAQSPRYKIIEKRQSVAFWCNPISGHATLYWYQQILGQGPKLLIQFQNNGVVDDSQLPKDRFSAERLKGVDSTLKIQPAKLEDSAVYLCASSLDSLGISPLHFGNGTRLTVT.

V usage is TRBV2 and J usage is TRBJ1-2; D perhaps matches TRBD1 (6 bases). CDR1 is SNHLY and CDR2 is FYNNEI in the germline V gene. The V end lost 7 bases, the J end lost 0 bases, and 15 bases lay between the germline ends. This CDR3 is built from 15 residues. The CDR3 sequence: CASTPGEDSNYGYTF. CDR3 bases: TGTGCCAGCACCCCAGGGGAGGACTCTAACTATGGCTACACCTTC.

The V call is TRBV7-8, the J call TRBJ1-3; D gene ambiguous. This CDR3 is built from 14 residues. CDR1 SGHVS and CDR2 FQNEAQ come from the germline V gene. The V and J ends lost 5 bases and 3 bases respectively, with 11 bases between them. The CDR3 coding sequence is TGTGCCAGCAGCCCAAATACGTTTGGAAACACCATATATTTT. It translates to CASSPNTFGNTIYF.

V gene TRBV30 combines with J gene TRBJ1-2, with 7 bases identical to TRBD1. With 5 bases clipped from V and 4 bases from J, the junction kept 4 bases outside the gene matches. CDR1 and CDR2 (germline): GTSNPN, SVGIG (reference sequence). CDR3 length equals 12 residues. Here the CDR3 reads CAWATGIYGYTF. The CDR3 bases are TGTGCCTGGGCGACAGGGATCTATGGCTACACCTTC.

CDR3 region: CASSPDGTGKTYEQYF. The CDR3 DNA reads TGTGCCAGCAGCCCCGACGGGACAGGGAAAACCTACGAGCAGTACTTC. The chain employs TRBV7-2 and TRBJ2-7; TRBD1 matches at 9 bases. This CDR3 contains 16 residues. Germline CDR1 SGHTA, CDR2 FQGNSA. With V trimmed by 5 bases and J by 2 bases, 10 bases remained unmatched.

As concerns this clone: The same CDR3 can be traced to other DNA sequences in this sample. This chain connects TRBV29-1 to TRBJ2-1; TRBD2 aligns across 7 bases. V dropped 4 bases and J dropped 0; count of bases not matched to a gene: 3. The V gene's germline CDR1 is SQVTM and CDR2 ANQGSEA. This CDR3 comprises 14 residues. The CDR3 nucleotides are TGCAGCGTTGTGGGCGGGAGCTCCTACAATGAGCAGTTCTTC. This encodes CSVVGGSSYNEQFF.

V and J are TRBV25-1 and TRBJ2-2; 7 positions agree with TRBD1. The CDR3 contains 16 residues. With V trimmed by 6 bases and J by 4 bases, 11 bases remained unmatched. Germline V CDR1 and CDR2: MGHDK, SYGVNS. CDR3 DNA: TGTGCCAGCAGGGCCCGCACAGGGGCGGTCACCGGGGAGCTGTTTTTT. This sequence encodes CASRARTGAVTGELFF.

This chain uses TRBV28 with TRBJ1-1; weak D call: TRBD1 (6 bases). CDR3 size: 14 residues. Germline values: CDR1 MDHEN, CDR2 SYDVKM. Deletions cut 10 bases from V and 0 bases from J, with 15 bases between. For the CDR3, the DNA is TGTGCCACCTCTGGGGGCGGCATGAACACTGAAGCTTTCTTT. Protein: CATSGGGMNTEAFF.

The chain employs TRBV7-2 and TRBJ2-1; TRBD1 aligns across 7 bases. The germline gives CDR1 SGHTA, CDR2 FQGNSA. This CDR3 is built from 15 residues. Trimming at V came to 5 bases and at J to 4 bases, leaving 8 bases not matched to a gene. The chain's CDR3 is CASSTQGSSYNEQFF. CDR3 in DNA: TGTGCCAGCAGCACACAGGGGTCTTCTTACAATGAGCAGTTCTTC.

The chain uses TRBV18 and TRBJ1-2, with unresolved D. V gave up 4 bases and J gave up 2 bases, with 8 bases separating them. Germline V lookup: CDR1 KGHSH, CDR2 LQKENI. This CDR3 region has 13 residues. Written as DNA, the CDR3 is TGTGCCAGCTCACAGAATAACAACTATGGCTACACCTTC. Protein product: CASSQNNNYGYTF.

The chain uses TRBV6-5 and TRBJ2-5; possible D gene TRBD2, 5 bases. The CDR3 totals 16 residues. Germline lookup yields CDR1 MNHEY and CDR2 SVGAGI. The V gene lost 2 bases and the J gene lost 0 bases, with 13 bases spanning the gap. The CDR3, as DNA: TGTGCCAGCAGTTACGGGAGAGGGCAGTACCAAGAGACCCAGTACTTC. It codes for CASSYGRGQYQETQYF.

The chain couples TRBV19 to TRBJ2-7; D not resolved. This CDR3 comprises 14 residues. Per the germline V gene, CDR1 is LNHDA and CDR2 is SQIVND (reference sequence). V lost 5 bases and J 7 bases, leaving 18 bases between the germline ends. This CDR3 reads CASSELLPLGEQYF. The CDR3 DNA follows: TGTGCCAGTAGTGAGTTGCTGCCCCTGGGGGAGCAGTACTTC. The whole variable domain, remainder taken from reference TRBV19 and TRBJ2-7, is DGGITQSPKYLFRKEGQNVTLSCEQNLNHDAMYWYRQDPGQGLRLIYYSQIVNDFQKGDIAEGYSVSREKKESFPLTVTSAQKNPTAFYLCASSELLPLGEQYFGPGTRLTVT.

The chain recombines TRBV5-4 with TRBJ2-7, with 7 bases identical to TRBD1. The ends lost 4 bases at V and 1 base at J; junction bases unmatched: 8. This CDR3 spans 15 amino acids. Germline V gene sequence: CDR1 SGHNT, CDR2 YYREEE (reference sequence). CDR3 DNA sequence: TGTGCCAGCAGCCCCCAGGGGGATTGGTCCTACGAGCAGTACTTC. This codes for CASSPQGDWSYEQYF.

A few counts support this clone. The gene calls are TRBV2 and TRBJ2-7; D is unresolved. V was shortened by 1 base and J by 3 bases, with 4 bases between the two germline ends. Germline loops: CDR1 SNHLY, CDR2 FYNNEI. The CDR3 totals 12 residues. The CDR3 reads CASSEGNYEQYF. CDR3 coding DNA: TGTGCCAGCAGTGAAGGCAACTACGAGCAGTACTTC.

The genes are TRBV5-1 and TRBJ2-3, with TRBD1 matching 10 bases. With 4 bases clipped from V and 4 bases from J, the junction kept 6 bases outside the gene matches. Germline V gene lookup returns CDR1 SGHRS and CDR2 YFSETQ. The CDR3 loop spans 15 amino acids. The CDR3 spells CASSKSGTGADTQYF. Here the CDR3 DNA reads TGCGCCAGCAGCAAATCCGGGACAGGGGCAGATACGCAGTATTTT.

The chain employs TRBV4-1 and TRBJ2-5, with 10 positions matching TRBD2. Germline trimming cut 0 bases from V and 2 bases from J; bases unmatched to any gene: 9. This CDR3 is built from 18 residues. CDR1 and CDR2 (germline): MGHRA, YSYEKL. The CDR3 DNA reads TGCGCCAGCAGCCAAGAGCGCGGCGGGACTAGCGAACAAGAGACCCAGTACTTC. Translated, it gives CASSQERGGTSEQETQYF.

V and J are TRBV6-1 and TRBJ2-1, with D possibly TRBD1 on 5 matching bases. The CDR3 is made up of 14 amino acids. Deletions cut 8 bases from V and 1 base from J, with 12 bases between. Per the germline V gene, CDR1 is MNHNS and CDR2 is SASEGT. CDR3 protein: CASLRVGSYNEQFF. DNA of the CDR3: TGTGCCAGCCTCAGGGTGGGGTCCTACAATGAGCAGTTCTTC.

The chain joins TRBV4-1 to TRBJ2-7; no definite D call. Germline assignment: CDR1 MGHRA and CDR2 YSYEKL. The CDR3 runs to 15 residues. V lost 4 bases to trimming and J lost 1 base, with 14 bases between them. The CDR3 sequence is CASSPIQVTSYEQYF. The CDR3 DNA sequence: TGCGCCAGCAGCCCGATCCAGGTTACTTCCTACGAGCAGTACTTC.

This chain links TRBV7-2 with TRBJ2-1, with TRBD1 matching over 11 bases. V shed 7 bases, J shed 11 bases, and the junction held 19 bases outside the gene matches. Germline CDR1 reads SGHTA; CDR2 reads FQGNSA. The CDR3 contains 17 residues. The CDR3 bases are TGTGCCAGCACCCGGACAGGGGGCGGTAAATCACAAAACCAGCAGTTCTTC. Encoded protein: CASTRTGGGKSQNQQFF.

The chain links TRBV4-3 to TRBJ1-2; the D is unclear. Trimming left V 3 bases short and J 2 bases short, with 13 bases between. CDR1 is LGHNA and CDR2 is YSLEER in the germline V gene. The CDR3 has 15 residues. CDR3 sequence: CASSHSARLNYGYTF. Written as DNA, the CDR3 is TGCGCCAGCAGCCACTCCGCCAGGCTGAACTATGGCTACACCTTC.

This chain uses TRBV5-4 with TRBJ1-1, with D possibly being TRBD1 (5 bases). From germline, CDR1 is SGHNT and CDR2 YYREEE (reference sequence). The CDR3 has 12 residues. The V end was cut by 4 bases, the J end by 11 bases, with 15 bases between. The CDR3 spells CASSPSQGLAFF. Written as DNA, the CDR3 is TGTGCCAGCAGCCCCTCCCAGGGCCTCGCTTTCTTT. The full variable domain, with the rest looked up from reference TRBV5-4 and TRBJ1-1, is ETGVTQSPTHLIKTRGQQVTLRCSSQSGHNTVSWYQQALGQGPQFIFQYYREEENGRGNFPPRFSGLQFPNYSSELNVNALELDDSALYLCASSPSQGLAFFGQGTRLTVV.

The chain couples TRBV28 to TRBJ2-7; tentatively, D is TRBD1 or TRBD2 (5 bases each). Germline V lookup: CDR1 MDHEN, CDR2 SYDVKM. This CDR3 is 14 amino acids long. V gave up 4 bases and J gave up 3 bases, with 13 bases separating them. The CDR3 region has the DNA TGTGCCAGCAGTTCTGGGGACGGCCTCTACGAGCAGTACTTC. Its protein is CASSSGDGLYEQYF.

The gene calls are TRBV2 and TRBJ1-1, with D possibly TRBD1 on 5 matching bases. Looked up from germline, CDR1 is SNHLY and CDR2 is FYNNEI. The CDR3 sequence is 14 residues long. V lost 9 bases, J lost 5 bases, and 19 bases lay in between. This chain's CDR3 is CASGSSGHFTEAFF. The CDR3 DNA reads TGTGCCAGTGGTTCTTCAGGACACTTTACTGAAGCTTTCTTT.

The chain uses TRBV7-2 and TRBJ1-3; perhaps TRBD1 as D (6 bases). The CDR3 is 15 amino acids. Looked up from germline, CDR1 is SGHTA and CDR2 is FQGNSA. V dropped 3 bases and J dropped 4 bases, with 13 bases sitting between them. The CDR3 region is CASSLVGASGNTIYF. The DNA for the CDR3 is TGTGCCAGCAGCTTGGTGGGGGCGTCAGGAAACACCATATATTTT.

This chain links TRBV5-6 with TRBJ2-3, with 8 bases matching TRBD1. J was trimmed by 6 bases and V by 4 bases; bases with no gene match: 10. This CDR3 has 15 residues. Germline values: CDR1 SGHDT, CDR2 YYEEEE. In DNA form, the CDR3 reads TGTGCCAGCAGCAGGGAGCAGGGGGCTGGCGATACGCAGTATTTT. It yields the protein CASSREQGAGDTQYF.

The genes are TRBV2 and TRBJ2-5; 10 nucleotides align to TRBD2. This CDR3 is built from 15 residues. V dropped 2 bases and J dropped 6; count of bases not matched to a gene: 6. Germline V gene data show CDR1 as SNHLY and CDR2 as FYNNEI. The CDR3 DNA follows: TGTGCCAGCAGTGAACTAGCGGGAGATACGAAGACCCAGTACTTC. Translating it yields CASSELAGDTKTQYF. The whole variable domain, remainder taken from reference TRBV2 and TRBJ2-5, is EPEVTQTPSHQVTQMGQEVILRCVPISNHLYFYWYRQILGQKVEFLVSFYNNEISEKSEIFDDQFSVERPDGSNFTLKIRSTKLEDSAMYFCASSELAGDTKTQYFGPGTRLLVL.

This rearrangement joins TRBV18 to TRBJ1-4; possibly TRBD1 for D (5 bases). Germline assignment: CDR1 KGHSH and CDR2 LQKENI. V was cut by 2 bases and J by 2 bases, with 15 bases left in between. The CDR3 length is 17 residues. The CDR3 region is CASSPFRSGATNEKLFF. The CDR3 DNA reads as TGTGCCAGCTCACCATTTCGTTCTGGGGCGACTAATGAAAAACTGTTTTTT.

The chain has TRBV6-6 and TRBJ2-7; D call uncertain. V was shortened by 8 bases and J by 8 bases, with 19 bases between the two germline ends. The CDR3 is 13 amino acids. CDR1 MNHNY and CDR2 SVGAGI come from the germline V gene (reference sequence). CDR3 in DNA: TGTGCCAGCTGCCCTGGCCTTGGTTCGCAGCAGTACTTC. It codes for CASCPGLGSQQYF.

The chain is built from TRBV4-1 and TRBJ2-2; D might be TRBD2 (6 bases). The ends were cut back, 6 bases at V and 4 bases at J, with 12 bases in the middle. In germline, CDR1 is MGHRA, CDR2 YSYEKL. The CDR3 is 14 residues long. For the CDR3, the DNA is TGCGCCAGCAGGAGGGCCGGGGGCACCGGGGAGCTGTTTTTT. Translation: CASRRAGGTGELFF.

The chain is built from TRBV28 and TRBJ1-4; D unclear. Germline V gene lookup returns CDR1 MDHEN and CDR2 SYDVKM. Deletions cut 5 bases from V and 0 bases from J, with 7 bases between. The CDR3 length is 14 residues. CDR3 sequence: CASSQETTNEKLFF. In nucleotides, the CDR3 is TGTGCCAGCAGTCAGGAAACAACTAATGAAAAACTGTTTTTT.